The 30 T cell receptor beta chains below all came from one sample that was sequenced in a study of blood T cell repertoires in COVID-19. Method: immunoSEQ multiplex PCR; TCRdb's copy keeps in-frame clones and lacks some. The data show about 480,000 clones, around nine tenths seen once. Sequencing was performed on PBMCs or T cells enriched from blood (not recorded which). All receptors come from a young woman with acute COVID-19.

The V and J genes are TRBV7-8 and TRBJ2-7; D gene unclear. The length of the CDR3 is 11 residues. Trimming shortened V by 3 bases and J by 4 bases, and 4 bases separated the two germline ends. Germline V gene data show CDR1 as SGHVS and CDR2 as FQNEAQ. CDR3 region: CASSFSYEQYF. Here the CDR3 DNA reads TGTGCCAGCAGCTTTAGTTACGAGCAGTACTTC. Based on the CDR3 plus reference TRBV7-8 and TRBJ2-7, the full variable domain is GAGVSQSPRYKVAKRGQDVALRCDPISGHVSLFWYQQALGQGPEFLTYFQNEAQLDKSGLPSDRFFAERPEGSVSTLKIQRTQQEDSAVYLCASSFSYEQYFGPGTRLTVT.

The chain joins TRBV19 to TRBJ1-4; TRBD1 matches 7 bases. CDR1 and CDR2 from the germline V gene are LNHDA and SQIVND (reference sequence). The V and J ends lost 8 bases and 4 bases, in that order; junction bases with no gene match: 7. The CDR3 consists of 14 residues. The CDR3 here is CASLLTGSNEKLFF. In DNA form, the CDR3 reads TGTGCCAGTCTCTTGACAGGGAGTAATGAAAAACTGTTTTTT.

This chain connects TRBV4-1 to TRBJ1-1; the D gene is possibly TRBD1 (6 bases). Trimming cost V 4 bases and J 0 bases, with 30 bases left between them. The CDR3 runs to 21 residues. Germline loops: CDR1 MGHRA, CDR2 YSYEKL. The CDR3: CASSPGQNNWIAYKMNTEAFF. CDR3 sequence (DNA): TGCGCCAGCAGCCCAGGACAGAACAATTGGATAGCTTACAAAATGAACACTGAAGCTTTCTTT.

The table lists this clone with a count of one. This chain links TRBV7-7 with TRBJ2-5, with D possibly TRBD1 on 6 matching bases. The CDR3 is 15 amino acids. Trimming removed 5 bases from V and 2 bases from J, with 15 bases in between. Germline loops: CDR1 SSHAT, CDR2 FNYEAQ (reference sequence). CDR3 protein: CASSPTGLSQETQYF. In nucleotides, the CDR3 is TGTGCCAGCAGCCCTACAGGGTTGAGTCAAGAGACCCAGTACTTC.

The chain uses TRBV3-1 (or the pseudogene TRBV3-2) and TRBJ1-2; TRBD1 is a possible D gene (6 bases). The length of the CDR3 is 14 residues. Trimming cost V 1 base and J 7 bases, with 13 bases left between them. Per germline, CDR1 LGHDT and CDR2 YNNKEL (reference sequence). The CDR3 protein is CASSQVGRGTGYTF. For the CDR3, the DNA is TGTGCCAGCAGCCAAGTGGGCAGGGGTACTGGCTACACCTTC.

The V call is TRBV7-2, the J call TRBJ2-1; TRBD2 matches at 10 bases. The CDR3 spans 17 residues. V lost 2 bases, J lost 3 bases, and 7 bases stayed unmatched. Germline CDR1 reads SGHTA; CDR2 reads FQGNSA. CDR3 DNA sequence: TGTGCCAGCAGCTTATCAAGGACTAGCGGCTACTACAATGAGCAGTTCTTC. Its translation is CASSLSRTSGYYNEQFF.

Only a few counts were recorded for this clone. The same CDR3 arises from other DNA sequences in this sample as well. The chain employs TRBV19 and TRBJ2-5, with D uncertain. V was shortened by 3 bases and J by 1 base, with 6 bases between the two germline ends. Germline CDR1 LNHDA, CDR2 SQIVND (reference sequence). The CDR3 runs to 13 residues. Here the CDR3 reads CASSINTQETQYF. The CDR3 DNA is TGTGCCAGTAGTATTAACACCCAAGAGACCCAGTACTTC.

V is TRBV7-2 and J is TRBJ1-1; 9 positions match TRBD1. Germline loops: CDR1 SGHTA, CDR2 FQGNSA. The CDR3 totals 15 residues. J gave up 3 bases and V 5 bases, and 7 bases lay outside the gene matches. The CDR3 region is CASSASGTGYTEAFF. CDR3 sequence (DNA): TGTGCCAGCAGCGCGTCCGGGACAGGGTACACTGAAGCTTTCTTT.

This clone was counted a few times. The chain recombines TRBV6-1 with TRBJ1-1, with unresolved D. V was clipped by 2 bases and J by 1 base, with 5 bases between them. The CDR3 sequence is 13 residues long. CDR1 MNHNS and CDR2 SASEGT come from the germline V gene. CDR3: CASSELANTEAFF. The CDR3 DNA follows: TGTGCCAGCAGTGAACTGGCGAACACTGAAGCTTTCTTT.

The J gene is TRBJ1-6, the V gene TRBV10-3; D is uncertain. The V end was cut by 0 bases, the J end by 7 bases, with 13 bases between. This CDR3 spans 16 amino acids. Germline V lookup: CDR1 ENHRY, CDR2 SYGVKD. CDR3 sequence (DNA): TGTGCCATCAGTGAGTCGATGGAGGGTCAAAATTCACCCCTCCACTTT. Its protein is CAISESMEGQNSPLHF.

CDR3 residues: CASSLSAGGVIGELFF. For the CDR3, the DNA is TGTGCCAGCAGTTTATCCGCAGGGGGCGTTATCGGGGAGCTGTTTTTT. V usage is TRBV27 and J usage is TRBJ2-2; 8 bases are a match to TRBD1. Germline CDR1 is MNHEY and CDR2 is SMNVEV (reference sequence). The CDR3 covers 16 residues. Trimming cost V 0 bases and J 7 bases; bases outside gene matches: 7.

The chain employs TRBV25-1 and TRBJ2-1; TRBD2 agrees at 12 bases. Germline lookup yields CDR1 MGHDK and CDR2 SYGVNS. V dropped 7 bases and J dropped 8; count of bases not matched to a gene: 6. This CDR3 has 14 residues. CDR3 amino acids: CASTGLAGRDEQFF. CDR3 nucleotide sequence: TGTGCCAGCACCGGACTAGCGGGGCGGGATGAGCAGTTCTTC.

This clone was detected a few times. This chain uses TRBV9 with TRBJ2-1, with 10 bases matching TRBD2. The CDR3 spans 17 residues. With 0 bases clipped from V and 7 bases from J, the junction kept 10 bases outside the gene matches. Germline V lookup: CDR1 SGDLS, CDR2 YYNGEE. CDR3 sequence (DNA): TGTGCCAGCAGCGTAGTCGCCTCAGCGGGGGGGCGTAATGAGCAGTTCTTC. It specifies CASSVVASAGGRNEQFF.

Concerning this clone: A read error may produce the germline difference seen at one junction end. The V call is TRBV30, the J call TRBJ2-7; TRBD2 matches at 9 bases. Germline CDR1 and CDR2: GTSNPN and SVGIG (reference sequence). The CDR3 length is 14 residues. CDR3 loop: CAWRLTSGPYGQYF. In DNA form, the CDR3 reads TGTGCCTGGAGGTTGACTAGCGGACCCTACGGGCAGTACTTC.

The J gene is TRBJ2-7, the V gene TRBV19; TRBD1 is a possible D gene (5 bases). Per germline, CDR1 LNHDA and CDR2 SQIVND (reference sequence). The CDR3 runs to 12 residues. V lost 11 bases and J 1 base, leaving 12 bases between the germline ends. The CDR3: CACQGESYEQYF. DNA for the CDR3: TGTGCCTGTCAAGGGGAATCCTACGAGCAGTACTTC.

The chain recombines TRBV2 with TRBJ2-5, with 9 bases fitting TRBD1. With 8 bases clipped from V and 2 bases from J, the junction kept 6 bases outside the gene matches. The CDR3 is made up of 14 amino acids. The germline gives CDR1 SNHLY, CDR2 FYNNEI. The CDR3 coding sequence is TGTGCCAGCGGCTTACAGGGGGCACAAGAGACCCAGTACTTC. Protein: CASGLQGAQETQYF. Full variable domain (remainder filled in from reference TRBV2 and TRBJ2-5): EPEVTQTPSHQVTQMGQEVILRCVPISNHLYFYWYRQILGQKVEFLVSFYNNEISEKSEIFDDQFSVERPDGSNFTLKIRSTKLEDSAMYFCASGLQGAQETQYFGPGTRLLVL.

The rearrangement links TRBV24-1 to TRBJ2-3; D call uncertain. The CDR3 runs to 16 residues. Germline values: CDR1 KGHDR, CDR2 SFDVKD. The V end was cut by 0 bases, the J end by 0 bases, with 9 bases between. The CDR3 spells CATSDLSGASTDTQYF. CDR3 coding DNA: TGTGCCACCAGTGATTTGTCCGGTGCTAGCACAGATACGCAGTATTTT.

CDR3 sequence: CASSHAQGAAGNTIYF. CDR3 nucleotide sequence: TGTGCCAGCAGCCATGCTCAGGGGGCCGCTGGAAACACCATATATTTT. This chain links TRBV3-1 (or the pseudogene TRBV3-2) with TRBJ1-3; TRBD1 matches 8 bases. Germline-derived CDR1 and CDR2 are LGHDT and YNNKEL (reference sequence). This CDR3 spans 16 amino acids. J lost 2 bases, V lost 3 bases, and 6 bases had no gene match.

This clone was seen a few times. V and J are TRBV18 and TRBJ1-6; D is ambiguous. The germline gives CDR1 KGHSH, CDR2 LQKENI. Trimming took 3 bases from V and 9 from J, leaving 9 bases between them. CDR3 length: 13 amino acids. CDR3 amino acids: CASSPSVVSPLHF. The CDR3 DNA sequence: TGTGCCAGCTCACCCTCGGTAGTTTCACCCCTCCACTTT.

This clone was recorded only once. J is TRBJ2-1 and V is TRBV6-2 or TRBV6-3; 11 nucleotides align to TRBD2. With V trimmed by 5 bases and J by 8 bases, 5 bases remained unmatched. Germline V gene lookup returns CDR1 MNHEY and CDR2 SVGEGT. The length of the CDR3 is 14 residues. CDR3 bases: TGTGCCAGCAGTCGTAGCGGGAGGGCCTATGAGCAGTTCTTC. This gives the protein CASSRSGRAYEQFF.

This chain uses TRBV28 with TRBJ2-6; D unclear. Germline-derived CDR1 and CDR2 are MDHEN and SYDVKM. V was cut by 7 bases and J by 0 bases, with 13 bases left in between. The CDR3 is made up of 16 amino acids. The CDR3 nucleotides are TGTGCCAGCACCCCCTTGAGAGTCTCTGGGGCCAACGTCCTGACTTTC. As protein: CASTPLRVSGANVLTF. The whole variable domain, filled in from reference TRBV28 and TRBJ2-6, reads DVKVTQSSRYLVKRTGEKVFLECVQDMDHENMFWYRQDPGLGLRLIYFSYDVKMKEKGDIPEGYSVSREKKERFSLILESASTNQTSMYLCASTPLRVSGANVLTFGAGSRLTVL.

The chain uses TRBV30 and TRBJ2-7, with 11 bases identical to TRBD2. There are 16 residues in the CDR3. Germline lookup yields CDR1 GTSNPN and CDR2 SVGIG (reference sequence). V gave up 3 bases and J gave up 2 bases; unmatched junction bases: 9. The CDR3 DNA sequence: TGTGCCTGGAGGGGGACTAGCGGACGTCCCACCTACGAGCAGTACTTC. It yields the protein CAWRGTSGRPTYEQYF.

In its sample, this clone was seen a few times. J is TRBJ2-1 and V is TRBV4-1, with 8 bases fitting TRBD1. The CDR3 contains 18 residues. V was clipped by 3 bases and J by 4 bases; unmatched bases: 14. Germline V CDR1 and CDR2: MGHRA, YSYEKL. In DNA form, the CDR3 reads TGCGCCAGCAGCCAGAACCATAATCCGGGACAGGCTTACAATGAGCAGTTCTTC. It encodes CASSQNHNPGQAYNEQFF.

This chain connects TRBV5-1 to TRBJ1-1; D is unresolved. The CDR3 is 14 amino acids. Per germline, CDR1 SGHRS and CDR2 YFSETQ. Trimming removed 2 bases from V and 0 bases from J, with 8 bases in between. CDR3 in DNA: TGCGCCAGCAGCTTTGCGGGCATGAACACTGAAGCTTTCTTT. Encoded protein: CASSFAGMNTEAFF.

This rearrangement joins TRBV28 to TRBJ2-1, with TRBD1 matching over 12 bases. The CDR3 sequence is 16 residues long. V trimming: 3 bases; J trimming: 7 bases; junction bases outside the gene matches: 7. Germline V CDR1 and CDR2: MDHEN, SYDVKM. The CDR3 reads CASSFAGTGGKNEQFF. Here the CDR3 DNA reads TGTGCCAGCAGTTTCGCCGGGACAGGGGGCAAGAATGAGCAGTTCTTC.

The chain carries TRBV7-2 and TRBJ2-7; 12 bases line up with TRBD2. CDR1 and CDR2 from the germline V gene are SGHTA and FQGNSA. V trimming: 7 bases; J trimming: 7 bases; junction bases outside the gene matches: 17. The CDR3 is 17 residues long. Written as DNA, the CDR3 is TGTGCCAGCAACCGGGGGGGGCTAGCGGGAGGGCCGGAGGAGCAGTACTTC. This encodes CASNRGGLAGGPEEQYF. The full variable domain, with the rest looked up from reference TRBV7-2 and TRBJ2-7, is GAGVSQSPSNKVTEKGKDVELRCDPISGHTALYWYRQSLGQGLEFLIYFQGNSAPDKSGLPSDRFSAERTGGSVSTLTIQRTQQEDSAVYLCASNRGGLAGGPEEQYFGPGTRLTVT.

The chain has TRBV9 and TRBJ1-6; 9 nucleotides match TRBD1. The CDR3 sequence is 14 residues long. Germline V lookup: CDR1 SGDLS, CDR2 YYNGEE. V was clipped by 4 bases and J by 16 bases; unmatched bases: 12. In DNA, the CDR3 is TGTGCCAGCAGCCCCGGGACAGGGTTTGGCCTTCTCCACTTT. It translates to CASSPGTGFGLLHF. The full variable domain, in which reference TRBV9 and TRBJ1-6 provide the parts outside the CDR3, is DSGVTQTPKHLITATGQRVTLRCSPRSGDLSVYWYQQSLDQGLQFLIQYYNGEERAKGNILERFSAQQFPDLHSELNLSSLELGDSALYFCASSPGTGFGLLHFGNGTRLTVT.

This sequence joins TRBV7-9 and TRBJ1-5; perhaps TRBD1 as D (6 bases). The CDR3 consists of 14 residues. The V end was cut by 5 bases, the J end by 3 bases, with 11 bases between. Germline CDR1 reads SEHNR; CDR2 reads FQNEAQ (reference sequence). The CDR3 nucleotides are TGTGCCAGCAGCAAACAGGGCACCAATCAGCCCCAGCATTTT. This encodes CASSKQGTNQPQHF. The complete variable domain, with remaining parts taken from reference TRBV7-9 and TRBJ1-5, reads DTGVSQNPRHKITKRGQNVTFRCDPISEHNRLYWYRQTLGQGPEFLTYFQNEAQLEKSRLLSDRFSAERPKGSFSTLEIQRTEQGDSAMYLCASSKQGTNQPQHFGDGTRLSIL.

The chain couples TRBV5-6 to TRBJ2-7; 9 bases match TRBD1. CDR1 and CDR2 from the germline V gene are SGHDT and YYEEEE. The CDR3 contains 15 residues. The V and J ends lost 2 bases and 4 bases, in that order; junction bases with no gene match: 7. The CDR3 sequence is CASSLQGARFYEQYF. CDR3 bases: TGTGCCAGCAGCTTACAGGGGGCTCGATTTTACGAGCAGTACTTC.

The V call is TRBV5-4, the J call TRBJ1-1, with D hard to call. The CDR3 spans 14 residues. The V gene's germline CDR1 is SGHNT and CDR2 YYREEE (reference sequence). V shed 4 bases and J shed 1 base, with 11 bases lying between them. The chain's CDR3 is CASSALSTNTEAFF. The CDR3 coding sequence is TGTGCCAGCAGCGCGCTGTCTACGAACACTGAAGCTTTCTTT.